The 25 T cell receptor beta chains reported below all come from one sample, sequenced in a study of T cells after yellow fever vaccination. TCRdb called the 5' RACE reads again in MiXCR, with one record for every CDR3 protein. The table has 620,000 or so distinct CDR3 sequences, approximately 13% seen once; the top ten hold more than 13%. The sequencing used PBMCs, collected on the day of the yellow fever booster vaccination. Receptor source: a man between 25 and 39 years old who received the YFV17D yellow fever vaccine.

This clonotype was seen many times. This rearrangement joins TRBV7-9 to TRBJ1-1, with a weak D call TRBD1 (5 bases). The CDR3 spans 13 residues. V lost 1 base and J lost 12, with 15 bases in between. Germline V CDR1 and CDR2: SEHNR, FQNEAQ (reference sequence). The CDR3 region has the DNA TGTGCCAGCAGCTTAGACTGGGACGGTGGGACTTTCTTT. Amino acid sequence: CASSLDWDGGTFF. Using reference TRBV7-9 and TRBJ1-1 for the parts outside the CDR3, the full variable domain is DTGVSQNPRHKITKRGQNVTFRCDPISEHNRLYWYRQTLGQGPEFLTYFQNEAQLEKSRLLSDRFSAERPKGSFSTLEIQRTEQGDSAMYLCASSLDWDGGTFFGQGTRLTVV.

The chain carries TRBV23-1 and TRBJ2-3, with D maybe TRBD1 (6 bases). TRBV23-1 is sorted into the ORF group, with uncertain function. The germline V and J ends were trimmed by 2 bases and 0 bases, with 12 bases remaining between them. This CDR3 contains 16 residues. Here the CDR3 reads CASSQRGSSSTDTQYF. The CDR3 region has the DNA TGCGCCAGCAGTCAAAGGGGGAGTTCTAGCACAGATACGCAGTATTTT.

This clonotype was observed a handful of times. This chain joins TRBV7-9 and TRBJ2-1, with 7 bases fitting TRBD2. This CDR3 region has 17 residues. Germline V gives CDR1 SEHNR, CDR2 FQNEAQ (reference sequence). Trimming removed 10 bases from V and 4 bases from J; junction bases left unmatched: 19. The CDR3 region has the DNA TGTGCCACCGAGCGGGATGCAACACACACCTTATACAATGAGCAGTTCTTC. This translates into CATERDATHTLYNEQFF.

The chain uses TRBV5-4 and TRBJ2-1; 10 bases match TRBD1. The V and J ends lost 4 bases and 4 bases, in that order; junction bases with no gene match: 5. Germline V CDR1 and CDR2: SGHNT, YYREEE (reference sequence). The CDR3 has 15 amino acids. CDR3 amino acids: CASSTGTGVYNEQFF. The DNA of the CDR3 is TGTGCCAGCAGCACCGGGACAGGGGTTTACAATGAGCAGTTCTTC.

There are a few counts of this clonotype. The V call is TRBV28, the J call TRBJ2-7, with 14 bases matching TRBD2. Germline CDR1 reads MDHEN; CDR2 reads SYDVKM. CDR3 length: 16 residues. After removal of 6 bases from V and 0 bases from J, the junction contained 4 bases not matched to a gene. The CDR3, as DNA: TGTGCCAGCAGGGGACTAGCGGGAGCCAACTCCTACGAGCAGTACTTC. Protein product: CASRGLAGANSYEQYF. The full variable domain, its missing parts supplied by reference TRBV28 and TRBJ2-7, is DVKVTQSSRYLVKRTGEKVFLECVQDMDHENMFWYRQDPGLGLRLIYFSYDVKMKEKGDIPEGYSVSREKKERFSLILESASTNQTSMYLCASRGLAGANSYEQYFGPGTRLTVT.

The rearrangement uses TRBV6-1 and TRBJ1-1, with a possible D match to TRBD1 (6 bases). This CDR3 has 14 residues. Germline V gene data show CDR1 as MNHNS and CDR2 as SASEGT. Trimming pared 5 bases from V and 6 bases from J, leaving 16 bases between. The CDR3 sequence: CASSPGGGLAEAFF. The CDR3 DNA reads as TGTGCCAGCAGTCCCGGCGGGGGGCTGGCTGAAGCTTTCTTT.

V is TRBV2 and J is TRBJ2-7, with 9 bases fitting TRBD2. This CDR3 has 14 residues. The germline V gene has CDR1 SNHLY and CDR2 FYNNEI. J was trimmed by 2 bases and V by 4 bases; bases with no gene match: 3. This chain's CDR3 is CASSGTSATYEQYF. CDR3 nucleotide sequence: TGTGCCAGCAGTGGGACTAGCGCCACCTACGAGCAGTACTTC.

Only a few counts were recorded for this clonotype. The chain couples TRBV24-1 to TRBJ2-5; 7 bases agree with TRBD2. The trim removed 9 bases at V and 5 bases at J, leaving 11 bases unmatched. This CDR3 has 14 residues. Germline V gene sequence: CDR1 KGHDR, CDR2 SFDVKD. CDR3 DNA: TGTGCCACCGGGCCTGGGGGGGGTAGGGAGACCCAGTACTTC. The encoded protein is CATGPGGGRETQYF.

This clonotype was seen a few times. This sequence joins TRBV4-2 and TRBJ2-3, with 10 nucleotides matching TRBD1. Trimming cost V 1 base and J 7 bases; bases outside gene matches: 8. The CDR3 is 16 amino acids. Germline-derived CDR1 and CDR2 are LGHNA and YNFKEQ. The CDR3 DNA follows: TGTGCCAGCAGCCAAGGACAGGACAGGGGGAGAAATACGCAGTATTTT. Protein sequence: CASSQGQDRGRNTQYF.

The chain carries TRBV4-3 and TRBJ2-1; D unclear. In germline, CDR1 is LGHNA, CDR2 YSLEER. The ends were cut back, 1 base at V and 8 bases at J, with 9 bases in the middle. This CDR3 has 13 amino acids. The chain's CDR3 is CASSQARVDEQFF. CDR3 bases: TGCGCCAGCAGCCAAGCTCGGGTGGATGAGCAGTTCTTC.

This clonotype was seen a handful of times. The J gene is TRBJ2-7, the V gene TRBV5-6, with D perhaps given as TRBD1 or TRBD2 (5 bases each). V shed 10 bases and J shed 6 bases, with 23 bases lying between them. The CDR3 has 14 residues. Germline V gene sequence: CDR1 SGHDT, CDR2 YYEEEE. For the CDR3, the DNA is TGTGCCTCCCGGTCATGGGACCGGAGCTTCGAGCAGTACTTC. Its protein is CASRSWDRSFEQYF.

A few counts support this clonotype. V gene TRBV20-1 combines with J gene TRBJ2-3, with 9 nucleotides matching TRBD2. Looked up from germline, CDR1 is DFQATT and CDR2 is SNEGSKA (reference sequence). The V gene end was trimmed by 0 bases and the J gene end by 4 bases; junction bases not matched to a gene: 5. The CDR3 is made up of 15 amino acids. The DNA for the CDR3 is TGCAGTGCTAGAGACATAGCGGGAGCGGCAGATACGCAGTATTTT. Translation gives CSARDIAGAADTQYF.

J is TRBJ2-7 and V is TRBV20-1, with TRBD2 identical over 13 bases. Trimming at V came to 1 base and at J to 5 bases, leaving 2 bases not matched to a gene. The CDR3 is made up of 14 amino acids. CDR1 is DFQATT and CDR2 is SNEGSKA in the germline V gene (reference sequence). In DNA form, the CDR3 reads TGCAGTGCTAGAGGGACTAGCGGGAGCCACGAGCAGTACTTC. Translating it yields CSARGTSGSHEQYF.

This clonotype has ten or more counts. The CDR3 protein is CASSFGTLGTDTQYF. Written as DNA, the CDR3 is TGTGCCAGCAGCTTTGGAACTCTTGGTACAGATACGCAGTATTTT. The chain recombines TRBV7-2 with TRBJ2-3; no definite D call. V lost 3 bases and J 3 bases, leaving 13 bases between the germline ends. The CDR3 is 15 residues long. Germline V gives CDR1 SGHTA, CDR2 FQGNSA.

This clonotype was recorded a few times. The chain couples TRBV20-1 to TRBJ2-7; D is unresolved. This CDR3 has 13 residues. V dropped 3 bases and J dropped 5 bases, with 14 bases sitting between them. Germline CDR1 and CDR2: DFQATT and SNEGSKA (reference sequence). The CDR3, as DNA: TGCAGTGCTAGTCGCAGCCCCTACGACGAGCAGTACTTC. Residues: CSASRSPYDEQYF.

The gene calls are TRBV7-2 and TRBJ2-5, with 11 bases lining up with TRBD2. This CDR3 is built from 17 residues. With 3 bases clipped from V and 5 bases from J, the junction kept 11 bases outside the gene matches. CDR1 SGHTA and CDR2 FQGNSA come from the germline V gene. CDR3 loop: CASSLSLAGAQRETQYF. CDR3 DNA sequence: TGTGCCAGCAGCTTGTCACTAGCGGGAGCCCAAAGGGAGACCCAGTACTTC.

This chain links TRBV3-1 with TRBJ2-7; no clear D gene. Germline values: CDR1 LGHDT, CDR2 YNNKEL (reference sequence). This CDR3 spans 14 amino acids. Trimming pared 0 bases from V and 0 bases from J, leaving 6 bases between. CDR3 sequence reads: CASSQDEYSYEQYF. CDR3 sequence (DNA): TGTGCCAGCAGCCAAGATGAGTACTCCTACGAGCAGTACTTC.

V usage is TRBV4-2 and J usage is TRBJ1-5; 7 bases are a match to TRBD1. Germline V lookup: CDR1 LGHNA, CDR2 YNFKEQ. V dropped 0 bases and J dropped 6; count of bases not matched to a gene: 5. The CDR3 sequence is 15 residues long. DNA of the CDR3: TGTGCCAGCAGCCAAGATGGGCCAGGGGGTCAGCCCCAGCATTTT. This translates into CASSQDGPGGQPQHF.

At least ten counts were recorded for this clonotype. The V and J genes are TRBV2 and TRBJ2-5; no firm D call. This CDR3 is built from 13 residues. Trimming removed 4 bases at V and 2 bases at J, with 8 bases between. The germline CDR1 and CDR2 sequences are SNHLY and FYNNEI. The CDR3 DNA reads TGTGCCAGCAGTGGAGGTATTCAAGAGACCCAGTACTTC. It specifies CASSGGIQETQYF.

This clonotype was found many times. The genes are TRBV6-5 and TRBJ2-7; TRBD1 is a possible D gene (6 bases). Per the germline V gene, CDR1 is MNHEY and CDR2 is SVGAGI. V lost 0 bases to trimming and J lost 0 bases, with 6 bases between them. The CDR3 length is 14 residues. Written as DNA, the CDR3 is TGTGCCAGCAGTTACTCGGACAGCTCCTACGAGCAGTACTTC. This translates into CASSYSDSSYEQYF.

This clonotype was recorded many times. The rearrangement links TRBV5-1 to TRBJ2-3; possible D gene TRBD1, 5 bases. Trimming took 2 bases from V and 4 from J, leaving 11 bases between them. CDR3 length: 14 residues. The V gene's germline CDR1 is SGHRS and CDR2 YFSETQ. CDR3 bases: TGCGCCAGCAGCTTTTCCACAGGACCAGATACGCAGTATTTT. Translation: CASSFSTGPDTQYF.

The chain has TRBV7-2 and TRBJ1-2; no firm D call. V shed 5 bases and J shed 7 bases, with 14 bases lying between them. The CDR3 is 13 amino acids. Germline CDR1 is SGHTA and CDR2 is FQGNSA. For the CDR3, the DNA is TGTGCCAGCAGCAACGGACCAGTTGTTGGCTACACCTTC. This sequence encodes CASSNGPVVGYTF.

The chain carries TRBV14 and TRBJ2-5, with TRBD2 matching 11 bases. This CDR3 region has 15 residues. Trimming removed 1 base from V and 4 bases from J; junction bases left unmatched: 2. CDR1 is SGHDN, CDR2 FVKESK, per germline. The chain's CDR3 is CASSQVLAGGETQYF. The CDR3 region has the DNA TGTGCCAGCAGCCAAGTTCTAGCGGGAGGAGAGACCCAGTACTTC. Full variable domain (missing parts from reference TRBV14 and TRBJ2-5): EAGVTQFPSHSVIEKGQTVTLRCDPISGHDNLYWYRRVMGKEIKFLLHFVKESKQDESGMPNNRFLAERTGGTYSTLKVQPAELEDSGVYFCASSQVLAGGETQYFGPGTRLLVL.

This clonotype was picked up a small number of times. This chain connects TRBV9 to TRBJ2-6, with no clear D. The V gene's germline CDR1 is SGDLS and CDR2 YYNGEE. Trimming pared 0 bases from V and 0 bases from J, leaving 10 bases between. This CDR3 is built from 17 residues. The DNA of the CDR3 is TGTGCCAGCAGCGTAGATCAAGGCCTCTCTGGGGCCAACGTCCTGACTTTC. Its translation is CASSVDQGLSGANVLTF. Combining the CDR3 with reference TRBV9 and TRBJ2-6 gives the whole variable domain DSGVTQTPKHLITATGQRVTLRCSPRSGDLSVYWYQQSLDQGLQFLIQYYNGEERAKGNILERFSAQQFPDLHSELNLSSLELGDSALYFCASSVDQGLSGANVLTFGAGSRLTVL.

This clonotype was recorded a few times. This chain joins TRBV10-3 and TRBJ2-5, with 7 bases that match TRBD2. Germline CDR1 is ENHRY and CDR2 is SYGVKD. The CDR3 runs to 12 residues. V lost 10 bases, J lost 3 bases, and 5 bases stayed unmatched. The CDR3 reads CATRGREETQYF. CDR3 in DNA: TGTGCCACCCGAGGGAGGGAAGAGACCCAGTACTTC.